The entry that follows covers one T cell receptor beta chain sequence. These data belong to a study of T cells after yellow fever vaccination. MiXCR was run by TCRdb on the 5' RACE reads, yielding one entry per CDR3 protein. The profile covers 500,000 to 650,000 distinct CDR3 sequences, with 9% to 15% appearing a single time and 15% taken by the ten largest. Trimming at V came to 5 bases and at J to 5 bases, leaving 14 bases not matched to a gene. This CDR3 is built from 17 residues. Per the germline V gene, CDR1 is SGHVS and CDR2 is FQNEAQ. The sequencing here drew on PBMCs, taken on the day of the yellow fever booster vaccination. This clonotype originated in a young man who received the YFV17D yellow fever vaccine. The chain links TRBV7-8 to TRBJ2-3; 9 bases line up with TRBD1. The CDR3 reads CASSPNPGQGSIDTQYF. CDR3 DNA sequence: TGTGCCAGCAGCCCCAACCCGGGACAGGGTTCAATAGATACGCAGTATTTT.